The text below deals with one T cell receptor beta chain. The specificity of this receptor is unknown. Base quality data are lacking; no much larger clone is found one base away. The immunoSEQ Assay, a bias-controlled multiplex PCR, was used to amplify TCRbeta CDR3 regions from genomic DNA. The authors processed their data as follows. Within the assay, amplification of reference gene primers was used to estimate how many nucleated cells each sample contained. Sequence reads were collapsed and filtered to measure the absolute abundance of every unique TCRbeta CDR3 rearrangement. Productive Simpson clonality was computed per sample as the square root of Simpson's diversity index over productive rearrangements. TCRdb mirrors the immuneACCESS table, restricted to in-frame sequences. Some clones are absent from its copies; in checked studies, under half trace to an unresolved V gene, and the reason for the others is unknown. V, J and clone size derive from that table, while D and trimming were established from the DNA sequence. The sample table holds about 400,000 clones, of which around nine tenths were seen once. The ten top clones hold about 1.7% of the sample.

The data originate from a study of blood T cell repertoires in COVID-19 (dated by TCRdb to between 2020 and 2021). Some background on the complete study: Samples from collaborators originated in the United States, Italy and Spain and spanned both the acute and convalescent phases of COVID-19. The prospective study material was composed of cDNA or gDNA derived from T cells, B-cell-depleted T cells, or PBMCs. Deeply sampled blood TCRbeta repertoires from subjects exposed to, actively infected with, or recovered from COVID-19 were included in the dataset. A freely available public database, intended as a resource for researchers studying the immune response to SARS-CoV-2, is where the repertoires were released. Samples were obtained from the ongoing ImmuneRACE study (first 160 participants) and from 950 to 1,500 subjects provided by 6 global collaborators. Nearly every sample came with metadata listing a de-identified subject ID, COVID-19 status, age in years and sex. Where HLA class I and class II types were available, the types were taken from metadata supplied by the sample provider, not from assay-based typing.

The study at large found these results: Clinical and demographic metadata were provided uncurated, with the amount varying by source and participant.

Participants in the prospective study were enrolled through a virtual design, were aged roughly 18 to 90 years, and lived in approximately 25 United States geographic areas. To assign participants to cohorts, the prospective study relied on clinical history that participants themselves reported in a screening survey and a study questionnaire. ImmuneRACE Cohort 3 recovered participants were defined by two consecutive negative NP/OP PCR tests, healthcare professional clearance, or symptom resolution. Mobile phlebotomists in the prospective study collected whole blood, serum and a nasopharyngeal or oropharyngeal swab from every participant. Prospective study participants could optionally give additional blood draws and questionnaires over a roughly 2-month period. Blood samples from the prospective study were shipped frozen or at room temperature prior to DNA extraction. Here V drops 6 bases and J drops 4 bases, and the junction holds 5 bases not matched to any gene. From cysteine to phenylalanine, the CDR3 is 13 amino acids long. The kept DNA is CDR3 alone, 39 bases in frame from the first base. The germline V gene gives CDR1 as MNHEY and CDR2 as SVGEGT.

The specimen was PBMCs or T cells enriched from blood (not recorded which). The receptor comes from a woman younger than 45 who had recovered from COVID-19. The chain joins TRBV6-2 or TRBV6-3 to TRBJ1-2; 7 nucleotides in the junction match TRBD1. The DNA reads TGTGCCAGCAGCTCCGGGACAGTCTATGGCTACACCTTC. This encodes CASSSGTVYGYTF.